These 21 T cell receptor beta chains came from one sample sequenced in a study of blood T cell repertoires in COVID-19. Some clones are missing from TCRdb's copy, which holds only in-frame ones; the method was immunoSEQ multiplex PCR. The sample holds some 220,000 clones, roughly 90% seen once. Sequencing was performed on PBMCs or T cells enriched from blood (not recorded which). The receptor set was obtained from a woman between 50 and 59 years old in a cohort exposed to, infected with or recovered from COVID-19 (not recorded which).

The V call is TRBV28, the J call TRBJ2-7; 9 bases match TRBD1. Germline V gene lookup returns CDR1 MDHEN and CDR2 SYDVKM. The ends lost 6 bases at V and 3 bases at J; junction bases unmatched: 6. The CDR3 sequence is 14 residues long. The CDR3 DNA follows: TGTGCCAGCAGACCACCGGGACAGGGCTACGAGCAGTACTTC. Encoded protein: CASRPPGQGYEQYF.

The CDR3 reads CAISESTVRKYGYTF. The CDR3 bases are TGTGCCATCAGTGAGTCGACGGTGCGGAAATATGGCTACACCTTC. The chain carries TRBV10-3 and TRBJ1-2; no clear D. The CDR3 loop spans 15 amino acids. CDR1 is ENHRY, CDR2 SYGVKD, per germline. Trimming cost V 0 bases and J 5 bases, with 13 bases left between them.

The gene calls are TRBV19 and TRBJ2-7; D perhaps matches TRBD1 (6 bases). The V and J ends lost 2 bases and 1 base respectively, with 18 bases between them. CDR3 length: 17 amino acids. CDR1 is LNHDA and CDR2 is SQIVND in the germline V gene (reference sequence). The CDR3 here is CASSITVTGRGSYEQYF. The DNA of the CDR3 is TGTGCCAGTAGTATAACCGTAACGGGCAGGGGATCCTACGAGCAGTACTTC.

In nucleotides, the CDR3 is TGTGCCAGCAGCTATCGACACAACCAAGGGGAGCTGTTTTTT. Translation gives CASSYRHNQGELFF. The chain recombines TRBV5-5 with TRBJ2-2; D unresolved. V was trimmed by 3 bases and J by 8 bases, leaving 14 bases between them. Germline V CDR1 and CDR2: SGHKS, YYEKEE (reference sequence). The CDR3 loop spans 14 amino acids.

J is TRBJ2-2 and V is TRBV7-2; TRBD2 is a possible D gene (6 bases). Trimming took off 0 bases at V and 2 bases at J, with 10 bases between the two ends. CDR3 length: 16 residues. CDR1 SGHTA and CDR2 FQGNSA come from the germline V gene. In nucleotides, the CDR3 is TGTGCCAGCAGCTTAGCGATCGGGGGTAACACCGGGGAGCTGTTTTTT. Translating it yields CASSLAIGGNTGELFF.

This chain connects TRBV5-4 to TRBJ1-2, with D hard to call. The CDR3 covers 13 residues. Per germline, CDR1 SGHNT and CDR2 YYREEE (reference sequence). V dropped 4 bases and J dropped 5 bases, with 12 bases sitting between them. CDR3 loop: CASSREPRYGYTF. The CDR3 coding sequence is TGTGCCAGCAGCCGGGAGCCACGGTATGGCTACACCTTC.

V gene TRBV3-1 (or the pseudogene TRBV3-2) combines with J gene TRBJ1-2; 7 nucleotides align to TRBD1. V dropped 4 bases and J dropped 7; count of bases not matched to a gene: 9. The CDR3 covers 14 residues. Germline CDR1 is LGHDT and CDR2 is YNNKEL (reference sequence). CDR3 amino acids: CASSPTGQEGGYTF. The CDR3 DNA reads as TGTGCCAGCAGCCCCACAGGACAGGAGGGTGGCTACACCTTC.

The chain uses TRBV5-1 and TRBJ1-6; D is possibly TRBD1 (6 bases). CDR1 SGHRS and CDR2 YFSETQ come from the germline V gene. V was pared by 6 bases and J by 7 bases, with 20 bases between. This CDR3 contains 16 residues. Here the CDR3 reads CASTPRGSTQNSPLHF. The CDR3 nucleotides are TGCGCCAGCACCCCCAGGGGAAGTACCCAAAATTCACCCCTCCACTTT.

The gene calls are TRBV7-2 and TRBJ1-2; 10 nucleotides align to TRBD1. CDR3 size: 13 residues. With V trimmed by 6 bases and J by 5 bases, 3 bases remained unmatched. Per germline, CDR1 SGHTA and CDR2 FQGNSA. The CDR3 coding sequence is TGTGCCAGCAGGACAGGGGGCGAGTATGGCTACACCTTC. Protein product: CASRTGGEYGYTF.

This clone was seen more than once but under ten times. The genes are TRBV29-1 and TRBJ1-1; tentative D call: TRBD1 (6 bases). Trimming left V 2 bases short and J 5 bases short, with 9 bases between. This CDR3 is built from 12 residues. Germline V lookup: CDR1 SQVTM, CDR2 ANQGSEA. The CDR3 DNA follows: TGCAGCGTTGAAATAACAGGGACTGAAGCTTTCTTT. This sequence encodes CSVEITGTEAFF.

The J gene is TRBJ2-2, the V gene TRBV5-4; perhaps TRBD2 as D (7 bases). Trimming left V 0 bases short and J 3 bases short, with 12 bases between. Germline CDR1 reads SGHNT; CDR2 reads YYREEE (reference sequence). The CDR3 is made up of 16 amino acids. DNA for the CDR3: TGTGCCAGCAGCTTGGCGGGGGGCGCCGACACCGGGGAGCTGTTTTTT. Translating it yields CASSLAGGADTGELFF.

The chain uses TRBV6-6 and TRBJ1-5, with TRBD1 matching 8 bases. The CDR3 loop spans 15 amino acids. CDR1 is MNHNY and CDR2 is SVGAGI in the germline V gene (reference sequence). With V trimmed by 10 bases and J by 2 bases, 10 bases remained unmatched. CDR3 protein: CATWTGPRGNQPQHF. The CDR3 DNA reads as TGTGCCACCTGGACAGGGCCGCGGGGCAATCAGCCCCAGCATTTT.

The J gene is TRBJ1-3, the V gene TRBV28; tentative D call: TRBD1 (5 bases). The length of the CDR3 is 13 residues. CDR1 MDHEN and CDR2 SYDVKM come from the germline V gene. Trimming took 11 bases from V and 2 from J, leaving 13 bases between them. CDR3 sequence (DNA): TGTGCCGGGGGGTATGGAACTGGAAACACCATATATTTT. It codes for CAGGYGTGNTIYF.

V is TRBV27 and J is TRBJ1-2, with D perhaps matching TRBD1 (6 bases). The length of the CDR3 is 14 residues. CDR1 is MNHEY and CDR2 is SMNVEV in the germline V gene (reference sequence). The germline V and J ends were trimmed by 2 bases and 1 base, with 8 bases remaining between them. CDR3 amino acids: CASSLRTDNYGYTF. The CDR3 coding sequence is TGTGCCAGCAGTTTACGGACAGATAACTATGGCTACACCTTC.

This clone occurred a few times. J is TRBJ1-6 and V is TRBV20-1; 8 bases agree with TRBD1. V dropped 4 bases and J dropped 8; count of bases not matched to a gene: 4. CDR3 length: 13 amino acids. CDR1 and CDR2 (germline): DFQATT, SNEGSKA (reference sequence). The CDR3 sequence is CSAIDRGYSPLHF. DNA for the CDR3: TGCAGTGCTATTGACAGGGGTTATTCACCCCTCCACTTT.

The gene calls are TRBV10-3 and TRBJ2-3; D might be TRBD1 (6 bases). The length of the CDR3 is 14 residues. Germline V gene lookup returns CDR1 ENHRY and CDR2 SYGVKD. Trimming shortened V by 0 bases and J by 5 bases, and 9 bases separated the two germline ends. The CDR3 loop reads CAISESNREDTQYF. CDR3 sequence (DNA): TGTGCCATCAGTGAGTCAAACAGGGAAGATACGCAGTATTTT.

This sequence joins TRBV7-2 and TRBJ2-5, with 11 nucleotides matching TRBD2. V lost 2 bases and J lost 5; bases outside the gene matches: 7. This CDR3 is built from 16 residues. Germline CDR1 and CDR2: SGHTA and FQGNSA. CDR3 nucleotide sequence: TGTGCCAGCAGCTTACTAGCGGGGGGACCCGGGGAGACCCAGTACTTC. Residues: CASSLLAGGPGETQYF.

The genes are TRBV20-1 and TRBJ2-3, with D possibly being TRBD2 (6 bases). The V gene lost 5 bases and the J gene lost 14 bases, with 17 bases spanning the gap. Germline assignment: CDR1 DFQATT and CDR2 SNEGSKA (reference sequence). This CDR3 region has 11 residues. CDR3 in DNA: TGCAGTGCTCCACTAGCTCAATTGGGGTATTTT. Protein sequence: CSAPLAQLGYF.

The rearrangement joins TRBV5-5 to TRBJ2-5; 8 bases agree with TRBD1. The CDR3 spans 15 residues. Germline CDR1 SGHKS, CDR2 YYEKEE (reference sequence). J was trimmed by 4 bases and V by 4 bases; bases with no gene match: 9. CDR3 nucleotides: TGTGCCAGCAGCCGGTGGACAGGGATAGGAGAGACCCAGTACTTC. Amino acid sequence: CASSRWTGIGETQYF.

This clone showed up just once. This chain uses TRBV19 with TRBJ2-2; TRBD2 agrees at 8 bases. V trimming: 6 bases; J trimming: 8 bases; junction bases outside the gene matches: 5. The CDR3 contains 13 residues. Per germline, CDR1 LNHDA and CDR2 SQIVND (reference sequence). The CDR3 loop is CASSATSGGELFF. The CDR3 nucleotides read TGTGCCAGTAGCGCAACTAGCGGTGGGGAGCTGTTTTTT.

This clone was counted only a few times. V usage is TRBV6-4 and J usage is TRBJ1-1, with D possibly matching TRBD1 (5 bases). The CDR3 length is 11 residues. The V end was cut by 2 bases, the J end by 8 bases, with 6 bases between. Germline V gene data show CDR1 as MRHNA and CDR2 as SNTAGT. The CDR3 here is CASSDRGEAFF. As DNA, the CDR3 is TGTGCCAGCAGTGACAGGGGAGAAGCTTTCTTT.